This TCR beta chain was recorded in a study of T cells in Graves' hyperthyroidism and ophthalmopathy. Amplification yielded TCR beta CDR3 regions, with RNA transcripts as the source. Initially, a first-round RT-PCR of the TCR CDR3 employed the HTBI primer set. TCRdb processed the multiplex PCR reads anew with MiXCR; each CDR3 protein has one entry. The table includes nearly 250,000 distinct CDR3 sequences, about 16% detected once. The ends lost 1 base at V and 8 bases at J; junction bases unmatched: 6. The CDR3 runs to 15 residues. V and J are TRBV12-3 or TRBV12-4 and TRBJ2-1; 9 bases are shared with TRBD1. Sequencing was carried out using blood. The clonotype comes from a woman under 30 with Graves' ophthalmopathy. The CDR3: CASSLGTGAWDEQFF. In DNA form, the CDR3 reads TGTGCCAGCAGTTTAGGGACAGGGGCTTGGGATGAGCAGTTCTTC.